This T cell receptor (beta chain) is drawn from a study of identical twins. No donor was unhealthy or non-Caucasian. Template switching added a universal primer site, and cDNA bore unique molecular identifiers. TCRdb reanalysed the 5' RACE reads using MiXCR and keeps one entry per CDR3 protein. The data show 500,000 to 650,000 distinct CDR3 sequences, more than 20% seen once. The CDR3 covers 14 residues. Germline V gene sequence: CDR1 WSHSY, CDR2 SAAADI. Trimming shortened V by 0 bases and J by 1 base, and 3 bases separated the two germline ends. These same data were also listed under a study on yellow fever vaccine responses in identical twins. Turning to that study: Among the twins, the vaccine T cell response reportedly seemed partly convergent and partly personalized.

The chain couples TRBV10-2 to TRBJ2-2; no clear D gene. This TCR derives from a young woman in good health. Specimen: CD4+ T cells sorted from blood. The CDR3 nucleotides are TGCGCCAGCAGTGAGTCGCGGAACACCGGGGAGCTGTTTTTT. It encodes CASSESRNTGELFF.